This T cell receptor (beta chain) originates from a study of CD8+ T cells in alopecia areata. This clone came up a few times. Sample treatment: oral pan-JAK inhibitor, 5-10 mg twice daily. CDR3 length: 10 amino acids. V was trimmed by 2 bases and J by 7 bases, leaving 2 bases between them. The germline CDR1 and CDR2 sequences are GTSNPN and SVGIG (reference sequence). Following RNA extraction, reverse transcription yielded cDNA that acted as the sequencing template. Clones were sequenced by immunoSEQ multiplex PCR, and TCRdb holds only the in-frame ones, with some missing. The repertoire holds 60,000 to 85,000 clones, around 30% seen once, with 15% in the top ten.

The source was CD8+ T cells sorted from blood, collected at week 4, from a patient treated with tofacitinib. This TCR came from a human donor with alopecia areata. The V call is TRBV30, the J call TRBJ2-2; D remains ambiguous. The CDR3 reads CAWSFGELFF. The CDR3 DNA follows: TGTGCCTGGAGTTTCGGGGAGCTGTTTTTT.